One sample yielded the 29 T cell receptor beta chains listed below, sequenced in a study of circulating and synovial CD4+ cells in juvenile arthritis. Repertoires were generated with immunoSEQ multiplex PCR, while TCRdb's copy carries only in-frame clones and drops some. This sample has tens of thousands of clones, with 95% found just once. The sequencing input was CD4+ T cells from blood. The receptors come from a human donor with juvenile idiopathic arthritis.

CDR3 loop: CASSWWGDTGELFF. In DNA form, the CDR3 reads TGTGCCAGCAGCTGGTGGGGAGACACCGGGGAGCTGTTTTTT. The V gene is TRBV28, the J gene TRBJ2-2, with D perhaps matching TRBD2 (5 bases). Germline loops: CDR1 MDHEN, CDR2 SYDVKM. The CDR3 runs to 14 residues. Trimming shortened V by 6 bases and J by 3 bases, and 11 bases separated the two germline ends.

CDR3 amino acids: CASSVDGTGETQYF. DNA for the CDR3: TGTGCCAGCAGCGTGGACGGTACAGGGGAGACCCAGTACTTC. The rearrangement joins TRBV9 to TRBJ2-5, with a weak D call TRBD1 (6 bases). From germline, CDR1 is SGDLS and CDR2 YYNGEE. V shed 2 bases and J shed 5 bases, with 13 bases lying between them. The CDR3 is 14 amino acids.

The J gene is TRBJ2-3, the V gene TRBV5-1, with a tentative D call TRBD2 (5 bases). From germline, CDR1 is SGHRS and CDR2 YFSETQ. The germline V and J ends were trimmed by 5 bases and 1 base, with 8 bases remaining between them. The CDR3 covers 13 residues. The CDR3 region has the DNA TGCGCCAGCAGTTCCGGGGGCACAGATACGCAGTATTTT. This translates into CASSSGGTDTQYF.

The CDR3 is CASSDRDRGPWGEKLFF. CDR3 nucleotides: TGTGCCAGCAGCGATAGGGACAGGGGGCCCTGGGGTGAAAAACTGTTTTTT. The chain has TRBV7-8 and TRBJ1-4; TRBD1 aligns across 12 bases. The CDR3 has 17 amino acids. CDR1 SGHVS and CDR2 FQNEAQ come from the germline V gene. J gave up 7 bases and V 5 bases, and 11 bases lay outside the gene matches.

The rearrangement joins TRBV7-2 to TRBJ2-1; weak D call: TRBD1 (6 bases). V lost 1 base, J lost 4 bases, and 11 bases lay in between. Germline CDR1 SGHTA, CDR2 FQGNSA. The CDR3 loop spans 15 amino acids. The CDR3 reads CASSLEQGWYNEQFF. CDR3 DNA: TGTGCCAGCAGCTTAGAACAGGGCTGGTACAATGAGCAGTTCTTC.

The chain links TRBV6-5 to TRBJ2-1; D possibly corresponds to TRBD2 (6 bases). CDR3 length equals 15 residues. Trimming cost V 1 base and J 5 bases, with 12 bases left between them. Germline lookup yields CDR1 MNHEY and CDR2 SVGAGI. The CDR3 nucleotides read TGTGCCAGCAGTTACTGGGGGACTTCCCACAATGAGCAGTTCTTC. Its translation is CASSYWGTSHNEQFF.

This chain uses TRBV5-4 with TRBJ2-7, with TRBD2 matching 9 bases. This CDR3 region has 16 residues. The germline V gene has CDR1 SGHNT and CDR2 YYREEE (reference sequence). With 1 base clipped from V and 5 bases from J, the junction kept 10 bases outside the gene matches. CDR3 in DNA: TGTGCCAGCAGCTTGAAGCTAGCGGGACCTACGGACGAGCAGTACTTC. Protein: CASSLKLAGPTDEQYF.

The rearrangement links TRBV5-1 to TRBJ2-3; 8 bases fit TRBD1. CDR1 SGHRS and CDR2 YFSETQ come from the germline V gene. V gave up 0 bases and J gave up 4 bases; unmatched junction bases: 4. This CDR3 region has 15 residues. CDR3 residues: CASSLVDRDPDTQYF. The CDR3 DNA follows: TGCGCCAGCAGCTTGGTGGACAGGGACCCAGATACGCAGTATTTT.

This chain joins TRBV4-2 and TRBJ2-1, with D tentatively TRBD2 (6 bases). Per germline, CDR1 LGHNA and CDR2 YNFKEQ. The CDR3 totals 15 residues. The germline V and J ends were trimmed by 4 bases and 7 bases, with 17 bases remaining between them. The CDR3 DNA sequence: TGTGCCAGCAGCCCGTCAGAGTTGGGGGGAAATGAGCAGTTCTTC. It yields the protein CASSPSELGGNEQFF.

The chain links TRBV30 to TRBJ1-2; TRBD1 is a possible D gene (6 bases). The CDR3 is made up of 14 amino acids. Germline CDR1 and CDR2: GTSNPN and SVGIG (reference sequence). Deletions cut 3 bases from V and 0 bases from J, with 11 bases between. The CDR3 nucleotides are TGTGCCTGGAGAGGACAGTCTGCTAACTATGGCTACACCTTC. Translation gives CAWRGQSANYGYTF.

This clone was detected once. The rearrangement uses TRBV11-3 and TRBJ2-3; a weak D match, TRBD2 (6 bases). Germline values: CDR1 SGHNT, CDR2 YENEEA. The V and J ends lost 1 base and 1 base respectively, with 6 bases between them. This CDR3 contains 14 residues. Here the CDR3 reads CASSLAGGTDTQYF. CDR3 bases: TGTGCCAGCAGCTTAGCGGGGGGCACAGATACGCAGTATTTT.

The rearrangement joins TRBV4-2 to TRBJ1-4; D call uncertain. The CDR3 is made up of 15 amino acids. Per germline, CDR1 LGHNA and CDR2 YNFKEQ. V dropped 1 base and J dropped 4 bases, with 10 bases sitting between them. CDR3 region: CASSQVADNNEKLFF. The CDR3 coding sequence is TGTGCCAGCAGCCAAGTGGCAGATAATAATGAAAAACTGTTTTTT.

V usage is TRBV5-6 and J usage is TRBJ2-7; 10 bases align to TRBD2. Germline V gene sequence: CDR1 SGHDT, CDR2 YYEEEE. The CDR3 loop spans 15 amino acids. V lost 4 bases and J lost 2; bases outside the gene matches: 6. The CDR3 spells CASSPRTSGPYEQYF. CDR3 bases: TGTGCCAGCAGCCCCAGGACTAGCGGCCCCTACGAGCAGTACTTC.

This rearrangement joins TRBV29-1 to TRBJ2-1; D unclear. Germline CDR1 SQVTM, CDR2 ANQGSEA. Between the trimmed V and J ends, which lost 4 bases and 0 bases, there was a span of 10 bases. CDR3 length equals 14 residues. The CDR3 sequence is CSVAIWSSYNEQFF. CDR3 sequence (DNA): TGCAGCGTTGCAATCTGGAGCTCCTACAATGAGCAGTTCTTC.

This clone came up once. V gene TRBV28 combines with J gene TRBJ1-1, with D hard to call. Germline CDR1 is MDHEN and CDR2 is SYDVKM. V was clipped by 7 bases and J by 5 bases, with 8 bases between them. The CDR3 loop spans 11 amino acids. This chain's CDR3 is CASTLGTEAFF. CDR3 in DNA: TGTGCCAGCACCCTCGGGACTGAAGCTTTCTTT. Together with reference TRBV28 and TRBJ1-1, the CDR3 gives the full variable domain: DVKVTQSSRYLVKRTGEKVFLECVQDMDHENMFWYRQDPGLGLRLIYFSYDVKMKEKGDIPEGYSVSREKKERFSLILESASTNQTSMYLCASTLGTEAFFGQGTRLTVV.

The chain couples TRBV9 to TRBJ2-3; D remains ambiguous. Germline V gives CDR1 SGDLS, CDR2 YYNGEE. The CDR3 sequence is 14 residues long. Trimming took off 2 bases at V and 0 bases at J, with 7 bases between the two ends. This CDR3 is CASSVTRSTDTQYF. Here the CDR3 DNA reads TGTGCCAGCAGCGTTACTCGTAGCACAGATACGCAGTATTTT.

This clone appeared a few times. The J gene is TRBJ1-3, the V gene TRBV28; D possibly corresponds to TRBD1 (5 bases). CDR1 and CDR2 from the germline V gene are MDHEN and SYDVKM. The CDR3 contains 14 residues. V lost 6 bases, J lost 4 bases, and 13 bases lay in between. DNA for the CDR3: TGTGCCAGCAGCTCCCAGGGTCTCGGAAACACCATATATTTT. Its translation is CASSSQGLGNTIYF.

The chain employs TRBV7-2 and TRBJ1-5; D call uncertain. Between the trimmed V and J ends, which lost 4 bases and 2 bases, there was a span of 15 bases. The CDR3 runs 16 residues. Germline V lookup: CDR1 SGHTA, CDR2 FQGNSA. The CDR3 sequence is CASSWWQPSGNQPQHF. The CDR3, as DNA: TGTGCCAGCAGCTGGTGGCAGCCAAGCGGCAATCAGCCCCAGCATTTT.

The rearrangement links TRBV19 to TRBJ1-4; 8 nucleotides line up with TRBD1. In germline, CDR1 is LNHDA, CDR2 SQIVND (reference sequence). The CDR3 is made up of 15 amino acids. J was trimmed by 8 bases and V by 4 bases; bases with no gene match: 9. In DNA, the CDR3 is TGTGCCAGTAGTACCTCGGACAGGGTTGCGGAAAAACTGTTTTTT. The encoded protein is CASSTSDRVAEKLFF.

J is TRBJ1-1 and V is TRBV7-2, with D possibly TRBD1 on 6 matching bases. This CDR3 comprises 16 residues. Trimming took off 2 bases at V and 4 bases at J, with 17 bases between the two ends. CDR1 and CDR2 from the germline V gene are SGHTA and FQGNSA. The CDR3 nucleotides are TGTGCCAGCAGCTTATGGGGGGGCGGGCCTGGCACTGAAGCTTTCTTT. It is translated as CASSLWGGGPGTEAFF.

This sequence joins TRBV27 and TRBJ2-6, with D perhaps TRBD1 (5 bases). The V end was cut by 3 bases, the J end by 2 bases, with 17 bases between. The CDR3 sequence is 18 residues long. Per germline, CDR1 MNHEY and CDR2 SMNVEV (reference sequence). For the CDR3, the DNA is TGTGCCAGCAGTTTCTGGGCAGGGATAAAACCTGGGGCCAACGTCCTGACTTTC. Protein: CASSFWAGIKPGANVLTF.

V gene TRBV27 combines with J gene TRBJ2-7, with a weak D call TRBD2 (5 bases). The CDR3 is made up of 15 amino acids. CDR1 and CDR2 from the germline V gene are MNHEY and SMNVEV (reference sequence). V was clipped by 2 bases and J by 1 base, with 12 bases between them. The CDR3 loop reads CASSLAPRGSYEQYF. The CDR3 DNA follows: TGTGCCAGCAGTTTAGCCCCAAGAGGGTCCTACGAGCAGTACTTC.

The table lists this clone with a few counts. The CDR3 nucleotides read TGTGCCAGTAGTATTGAGGGGGCTGGATCACCCCTCCACTTT. Translation: CASSIEGAGSPLHF. J is TRBJ1-6 and V is TRBV19, with 7 bases fitting TRBD1. Per germline, CDR1 LNHDA and CDR2 SQIVND (reference sequence). The ends lost 3 bases at V and 10 bases at J; junction bases unmatched: 6. The CDR3 has 14 residues.

The J gene is TRBJ2-3, the V gene TRBV7-2, with D possibly being TRBD2 (7 bases). The V and J ends lost 8 bases and 5 bases respectively, with 17 bases between them. The CDR3 consists of 14 residues. CDR1 and CDR2 from the germline V gene are SGHTA and FQGNSA. Here the CDR3 reads CASSEGGPIDTQYF. The CDR3 DNA sequence: TGTGCCAGCTCAGAGGGGGGGCCTATAGATACGCAGTATTTT.

V gene TRBV5-6 combines with J gene TRBJ2-7; 9 bases line up with TRBD1. CDR3 length: 14 residues. Trimming took 5 bases from V and 2 from J; bases not matched to a gene: 5. The germline V gene has CDR1 SGHDT and CDR2 YYEEEE. In DNA, the CDR3 is TGTGCCAGCAGTCCCGGGACAGGGACCTACGAGCAGTACTTC. Residues: CASSPGTGTYEQYF.

The V call is TRBV18, the J call TRBJ2-4; 7 bases are shared with TRBD1. CDR3 length: 14 amino acids. Germline V CDR1 and CDR2: KGHSH, LQKENI. Trimming removed 2 bases from V and 10 bases from J; junction bases left unmatched: 8. The CDR3 bases are TGTGCCAGCTCACCAGACAGGGCCTCGGGGATTCAGTACTTC. Translating it yields CASSPDRASGIQYF.

V gene TRBV7-9 combines with J gene TRBJ2-5, with 7 bases identical to TRBD1. J was trimmed by 2 bases and V by 5 bases; bases with no gene match: 8. Germline V CDR1 and CDR2: SEHNR, FQNEAQ (reference sequence). This CDR3 has 15 residues. The CDR3 reads CASSNQGVLQETQYF. As DNA, the CDR3 is TGTGCCAGCAGCAACCAGGGGGTTCTGCAAGAGACCCAGTACTTC.

V is TRBV6-5 and J is TRBJ2-1; possibly TRBD2 for D (5 bases). V was clipped by 7 bases and J by 5 bases, with 12 bases between them. The CDR3 loop spans 13 amino acids. CDR1 is MNHEY and CDR2 is SVGAGI in the germline V gene. Here the CDR3 DNA reads TGTGCCAGCAAACGGACTGGAGACAATGAGCAGTTCTTC. This sequence encodes CASKRTGDNEQFF.

The chain links TRBV7-3 to TRBJ2-7; TRBD1 agrees at 8 bases. Germline CDR1 is SGHTA and CDR2 is FQGTGA. The CDR3 covers 15 residues. J lost 3 bases, V lost 4 bases, and 8 bases had no gene match. CDR3: CASSSRPGQDYEQYF. The CDR3 bases are TGTGCCAGCAGCTCGCGACCGGGACAGGACTACGAGCAGTACTTC.